This entry features one TCR beta chain sequence. This clonotype has more than one count but fewer than ten. No cognate antigen has been identified for it. Base qualities are missing; no much larger clone stands one base away. This specimen comes from a study of CD8 T cells in ankylosing spondylitis (dated by TCRdb to 2017 to 2019). Regarding the study in general: The study profiled T cell receptor beta repertoires in healthy donors and ankylosing spondylitis patients to find disease-linked TCR variants. Peripheral blood samples were taken, and synovial fluid was additionally collected from ankylosing spondylitis patients. The whole study cohort included 85 to 120 healthy donors and 25 ankylosing spondylitis patients.

These reads were obtained on an Illumina HiSeq 2500. TCR beta libraries were prepared by quantitative 5'-RACE with molecular barcodes. Regarding the original processing steps: Disease-linked TCR variants were identified with a new computational method built on a probabilistic model of VDJ rearrangement. Starting from the raw public reads, TCRdb applied fastp trimming at Q25, assembled clones with MiXCR and retained in-frame beta chains. Under each unique CDR3 protein, matching rows form one entry showing the most common genes and DNA. These V and J calls originate from TCRdb's pipeline instead of the authors' own analysis. Within this sample are 750,000 to 850,000 distinct CDR3 sequences, with about an eighth of them counted one time only. The ten largest clones add up to 0.51% of the sample. What the authors observed across the whole study: Blood from ankylosing spondylitis patients appeared to be characterized by a TCR beta motif composed of several highly homologous amino acid variants. Significant enrichment of the disease-linked clones was reported in matched synovial fluid samples from ankylosing spondylitis patients. Some motif variants had previously been reported in the synovial fluid and blood of reactive arthritis patients, which suggests shared mechanisms of disease initiation. The disease-linked clones had a CD8+ phenotype and were found at relatively low frequencies in peripheral blood.

The germline V gene gives CDR1 as LGHNA and CDR2 as YSLEER. Trimming costs V 2 bases and J 0 bases, and their ends lie 8 bases apart. The CDR3 covers 15 residues, taking in both the cysteine and the phenylalanine. Left in the record is the CDR3 DNA by itself, 45 bases read in frame from the first base. The sequencing sample was made of blood, either unsorted or a sorted T cell fraction (not recorded which). The V and J segments used are TRBV4-3 and TRBJ1-5; no D gene is confidently identified. The receptor was derived from a male donor with ankylosing spondylitis. CDR3 region: CASSQRVYSNQPQHF. The sequenced DNA: TGCGCCAGCAGCCAAAGGGTTTATAGCAATCAGCCCCAGCATTTT.